This T cell receptor beta chain derives from a study of identical twins. About this clonotype: Antigen specificity is unknown.

Study conclusions and caveats: Cord blood beta clonotypes present at high abundance carried fewer insertions; no such pattern appeared in memory repertoires.

TCRdb re-analysed the 5' RACE reads in MiXCR, keeping a single row per CDR3 protein. The sample yields 500,000 to 650,000 distinct CDR3 sequences, about a fifth seen once. This CDR3 spans 18 amino acids. V shed 2 bases and J 4 bases; nucleotides not matched to a gene: 12. Germline V gene sequence: CDR1 MGHRA, CDR2 YSYEKL. These data also featured in a second study, about yellow fever vaccine responses in identical twins.

Specimen: CD4+ T cells sorted from blood. The rearrangement links TRBV4-1 to TRBJ2-5; 11 nucleotides align to TRBD2. This receptor was identified in a woman aged 18-29 years in good health. The CDR3: CASSQSGGLAGGPETQYF. In DNA form, the CDR3 reads TGCGCCAGCAGCCAATCGGGGGGATTAGCGGGGGGGCCAGAGACCCAGTACTTC.